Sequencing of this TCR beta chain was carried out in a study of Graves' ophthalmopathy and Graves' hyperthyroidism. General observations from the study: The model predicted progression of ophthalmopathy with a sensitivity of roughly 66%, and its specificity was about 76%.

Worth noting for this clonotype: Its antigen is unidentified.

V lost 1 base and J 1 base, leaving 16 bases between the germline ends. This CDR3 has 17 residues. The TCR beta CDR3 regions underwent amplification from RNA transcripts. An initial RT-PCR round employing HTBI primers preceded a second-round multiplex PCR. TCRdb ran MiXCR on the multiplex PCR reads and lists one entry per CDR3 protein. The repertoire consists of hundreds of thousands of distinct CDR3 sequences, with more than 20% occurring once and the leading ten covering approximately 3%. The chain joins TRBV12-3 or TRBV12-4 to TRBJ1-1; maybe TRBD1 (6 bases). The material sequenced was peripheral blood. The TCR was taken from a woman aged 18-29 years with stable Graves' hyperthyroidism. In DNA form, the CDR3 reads TGTGCCAGCAGTTTAGAGACAGGAGGTTACGCGAACACTGAAGCTTTCTTT. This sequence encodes CASSLETGGYANTEAFF.